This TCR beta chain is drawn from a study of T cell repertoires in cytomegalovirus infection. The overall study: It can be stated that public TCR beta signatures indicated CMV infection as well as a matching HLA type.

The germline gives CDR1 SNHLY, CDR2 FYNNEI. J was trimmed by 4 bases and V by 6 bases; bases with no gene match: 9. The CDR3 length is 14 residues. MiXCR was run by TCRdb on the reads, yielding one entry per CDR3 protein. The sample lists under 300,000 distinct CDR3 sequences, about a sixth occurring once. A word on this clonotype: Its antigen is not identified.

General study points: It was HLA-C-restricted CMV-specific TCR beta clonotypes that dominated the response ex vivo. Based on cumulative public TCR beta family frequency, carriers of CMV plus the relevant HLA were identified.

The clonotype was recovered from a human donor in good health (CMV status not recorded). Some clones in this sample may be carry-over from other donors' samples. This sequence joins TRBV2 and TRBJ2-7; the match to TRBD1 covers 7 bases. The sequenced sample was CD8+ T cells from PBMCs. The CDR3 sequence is CASRTQGSKYEQYF. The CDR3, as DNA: TGTGCCAGCAGGACACAGGGGTCTAAATACGAGCAGTACTTC. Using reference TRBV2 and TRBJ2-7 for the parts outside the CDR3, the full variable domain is EPEVTQTPSHQVTQMGQEVILRCVPISNHLYFYWYRQILGQKVEFLVSFYNNEISEKSEIFDDQFSVERPDGSNFTLKIRSTKLEDSAMYFCASRTQGSKYEQYFGPGTRLTVT.